This TCR beta chain comes out of a study of OX40 agonist ivuxolimab in advanced cancers. Study results and limitations: Dosing at 0.1 to 3.0 mg/kg was accompanied by clonal expansion of CD4+ and CD8+ blood T cells by week 6. Also present in some nonresponders was a low level of normalized T-cell clonal expansion.

Profiled with immunoSEQ multiplex PCR; TCRdb holds only in-frame clones, not every one. The sample records some 86,000 clones, about 86% being singletons. Remarks on this clone: The antigen is undetermined.

The sample in question was CD4+ or CD8+ T cells sorted from blood, obtained in a trial of the OX40 agonist ivuxolimab. The clonotype comes from an adult with an advanced solid tumor such as melanoma, head and neck, liver or kidney cancer.

The CDR3 spells CASSLKADSLNTGELFF. The DNA of the CDR3 is TGTGCCAGCAGCTTAAAGGCGGACAGTCTGAACACCGGGGAGCTGTTTTTT. This chain connects TRBV11-3 to TRBJ2-2, with TRBD1 as a possible D gene (6 bases). This CDR3 is built from 17 residues. Germline V gene lookup returns CDR1 SGHNT and CDR2 YENEEA. With 2 bases removed from V and 1 base from J, the gap between germline ends came to 14 bases.